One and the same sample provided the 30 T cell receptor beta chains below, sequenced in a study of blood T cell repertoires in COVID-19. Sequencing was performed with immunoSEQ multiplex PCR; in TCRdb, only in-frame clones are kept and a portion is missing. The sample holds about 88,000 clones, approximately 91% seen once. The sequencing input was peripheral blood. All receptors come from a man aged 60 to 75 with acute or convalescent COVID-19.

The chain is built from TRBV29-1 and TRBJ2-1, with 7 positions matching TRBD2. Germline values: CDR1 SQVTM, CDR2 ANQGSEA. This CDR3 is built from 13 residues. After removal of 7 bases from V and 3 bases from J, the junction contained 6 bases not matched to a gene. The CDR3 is CSAPVAGYNEQFF. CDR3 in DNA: TGCAGCGCCCCGGTAGCGGGCTACAATGAGCAGTTCTTC.

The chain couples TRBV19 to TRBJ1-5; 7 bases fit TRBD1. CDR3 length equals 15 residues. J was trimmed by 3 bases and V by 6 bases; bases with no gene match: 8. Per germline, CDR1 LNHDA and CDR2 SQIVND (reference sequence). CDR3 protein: CASSSGGQNNQPQHF. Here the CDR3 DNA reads TGTGCCAGTAGCTCCGGGGGACAGAACAATCAGCCCCAGCATTTT.

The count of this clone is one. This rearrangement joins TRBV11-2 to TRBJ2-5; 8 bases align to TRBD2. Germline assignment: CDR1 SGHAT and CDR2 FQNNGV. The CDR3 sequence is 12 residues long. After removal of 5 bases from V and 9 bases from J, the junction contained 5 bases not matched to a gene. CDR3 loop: CASSAGGWAQYF. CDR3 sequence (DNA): TGTGCCAGCAGCGCGGGGGGATGGGCCCAGTACTTC.

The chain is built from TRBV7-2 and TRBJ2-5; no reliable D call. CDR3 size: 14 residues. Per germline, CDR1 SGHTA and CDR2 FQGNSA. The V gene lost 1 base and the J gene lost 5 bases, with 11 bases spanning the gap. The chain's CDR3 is CASSLGPEVETQYF. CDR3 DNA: TGTGCCAGCAGCTTAGGGCCCGAAGTCGAGACCCAGTACTTC.

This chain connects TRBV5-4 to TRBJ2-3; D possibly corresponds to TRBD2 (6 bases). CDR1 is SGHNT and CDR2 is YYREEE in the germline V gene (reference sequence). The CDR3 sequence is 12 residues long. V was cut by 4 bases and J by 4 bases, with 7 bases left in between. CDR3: CASSPSADTQYF. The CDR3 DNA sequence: TGTGCCAGCAGCCCTAGCGCAGATACGCAGTATTTT.

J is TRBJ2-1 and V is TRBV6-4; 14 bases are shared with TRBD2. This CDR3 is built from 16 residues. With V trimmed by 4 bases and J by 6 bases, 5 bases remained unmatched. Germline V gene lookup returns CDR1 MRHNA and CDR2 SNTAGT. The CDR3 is CASSVSGTSGSNEQFF. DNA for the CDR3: TGTGCCAGCAGTGTGTCCGGGACTAGCGGGAGCAATGAGCAGTTCTTC.

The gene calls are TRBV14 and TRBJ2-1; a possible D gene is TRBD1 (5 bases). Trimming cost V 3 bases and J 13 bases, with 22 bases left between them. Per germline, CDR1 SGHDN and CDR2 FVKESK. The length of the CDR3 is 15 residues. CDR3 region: CASSHQPTGHPHQFF. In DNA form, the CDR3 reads TGTGCCAGCAGCCACCAACCCACCGGACACCCGCATCAGTTCTTC.

CDR3 DNA: TGTGCCAGCAGCCGGGACAGGGACCTCGAGCAGTACTTC. Translated: CASSRDRDLEQYF. This chain connects TRBV2 to TRBJ2-7; 9 positions match TRBD1. After removal of 6 bases from V and 6 bases from J, the junction contained 6 bases not matched to a gene. Germline V CDR1 and CDR2: SNHLY, FYNNEI. The CDR3 runs 13 residues.

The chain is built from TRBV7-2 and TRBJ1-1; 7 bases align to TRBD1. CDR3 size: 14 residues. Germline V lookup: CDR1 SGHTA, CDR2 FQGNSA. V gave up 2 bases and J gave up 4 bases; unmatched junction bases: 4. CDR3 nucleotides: TGTGCCAGCAGCTTACTCAGGGGGACCACTGAAGCTTTCTTT. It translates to CASSLLRGTTEAFF.

The CDR3 loop reads CASSIDRERPYGYTF. CDR3 in DNA: TGTGCCAGTAGTATAGACAGGGAAAGACCCTATGGCTACACCTTC. This sequence joins TRBV19 and TRBJ1-2; D is perhaps TRBD1 (5 bases). The germline CDR1 and CDR2 sequences are LNHDA and SQIVND (reference sequence). The CDR3 sequence is 15 residues long. Trimming stripped 0 bases from V and 4 bases from J, with 12 bases between.

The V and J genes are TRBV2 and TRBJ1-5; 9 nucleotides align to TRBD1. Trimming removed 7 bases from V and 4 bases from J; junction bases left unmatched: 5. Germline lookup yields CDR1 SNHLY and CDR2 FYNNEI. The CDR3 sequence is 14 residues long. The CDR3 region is CASTFGTGNQPQHF. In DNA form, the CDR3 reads TGTGCCAGCACTTTCGGGACAGGGAATCAGCCCCAGCATTTT.

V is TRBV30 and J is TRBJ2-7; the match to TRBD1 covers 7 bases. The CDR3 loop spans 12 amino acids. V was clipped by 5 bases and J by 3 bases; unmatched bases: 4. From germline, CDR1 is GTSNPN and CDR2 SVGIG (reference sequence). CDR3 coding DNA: TGTGCCTGGGCGACAGGGATCTACGAGCAGTACTTC. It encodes CAWATGIYEQYF.

CDR3 nucleotides: TGTGCCAGCAGTACAGGGAGGAACACTGAAGCTTTCTTT. Protein: CASSTGRNTEAFF. This chain joins TRBV6-5 and TRBJ1-1; the D gene is possibly TRBD1 (6 bases). Germline values: CDR1 MNHEY, CDR2 SVGAGI. With 5 bases removed from V and 1 base from J, the gap between germline ends came to 8 bases. There are 13 residues in the CDR3.

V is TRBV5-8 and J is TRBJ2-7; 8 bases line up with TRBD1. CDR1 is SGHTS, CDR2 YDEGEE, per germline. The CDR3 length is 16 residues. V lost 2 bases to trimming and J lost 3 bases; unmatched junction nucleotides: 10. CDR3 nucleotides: TGTGCCAGCAGCTTAGAGTGGACAGGGAGAAACTACGAGCAGTACTTC. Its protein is CASSLEWTGRNYEQYF.

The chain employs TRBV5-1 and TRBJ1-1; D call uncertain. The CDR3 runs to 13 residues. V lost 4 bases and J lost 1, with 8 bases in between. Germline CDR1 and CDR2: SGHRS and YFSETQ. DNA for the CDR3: TGCGCCAGCAGCCAACAGCAGAACACTGAAGCTTTCTTT. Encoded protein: CASSQQQNTEAFF.

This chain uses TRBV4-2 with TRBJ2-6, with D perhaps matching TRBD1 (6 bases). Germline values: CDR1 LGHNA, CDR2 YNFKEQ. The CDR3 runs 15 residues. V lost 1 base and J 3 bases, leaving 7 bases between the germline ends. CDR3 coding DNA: TGTGCCAGCAGCCAAGCGACAGGTGGGGCCAACGTCCTGACTTTC. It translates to CASSQATGGANVLTF.

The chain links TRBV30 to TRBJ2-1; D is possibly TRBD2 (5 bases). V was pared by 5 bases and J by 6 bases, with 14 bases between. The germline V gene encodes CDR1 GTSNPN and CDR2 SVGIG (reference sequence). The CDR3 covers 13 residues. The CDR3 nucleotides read TGTGCCTGGTCCGAAGGACTGGGCAATGAGCAGTTCTTC. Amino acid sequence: CAWSEGLGNEQFF.

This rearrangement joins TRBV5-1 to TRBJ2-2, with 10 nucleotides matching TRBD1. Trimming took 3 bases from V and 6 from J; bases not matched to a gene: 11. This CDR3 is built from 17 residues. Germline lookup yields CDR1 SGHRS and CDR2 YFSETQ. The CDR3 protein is CASSSGLGQGPAGELFF. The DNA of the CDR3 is TGCGCCAGCAGCTCCGGACTGGGACAGGGGCCGGCCGGGGAGCTGTTTTTT.

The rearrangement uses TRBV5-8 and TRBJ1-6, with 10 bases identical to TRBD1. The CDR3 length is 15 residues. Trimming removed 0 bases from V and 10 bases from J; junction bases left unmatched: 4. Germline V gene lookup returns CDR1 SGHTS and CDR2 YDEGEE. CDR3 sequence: CASSLGTGGWSPLHF. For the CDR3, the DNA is TGTGCCAGCAGCTTGGGGACAGGGGGATGGTCACCCCTCCACTTT.

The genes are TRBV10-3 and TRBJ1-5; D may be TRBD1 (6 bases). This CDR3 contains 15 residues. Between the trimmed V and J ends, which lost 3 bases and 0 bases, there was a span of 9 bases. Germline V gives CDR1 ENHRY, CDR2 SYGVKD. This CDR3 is CAISERDNSNQPQHF. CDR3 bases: TGTGCCATCAGTGAAAGGGACAATAGCAATCAGCCCCAGCATTTT.

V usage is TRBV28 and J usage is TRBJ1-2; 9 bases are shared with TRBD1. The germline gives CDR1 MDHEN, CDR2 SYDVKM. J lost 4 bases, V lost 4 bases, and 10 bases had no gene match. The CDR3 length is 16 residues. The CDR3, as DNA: TGTGCCAGCAGTTCGCCGGGACAGGGCTTATCCTATGGCTACACCTTC. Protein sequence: CASSSPGQGLSYGYTF.

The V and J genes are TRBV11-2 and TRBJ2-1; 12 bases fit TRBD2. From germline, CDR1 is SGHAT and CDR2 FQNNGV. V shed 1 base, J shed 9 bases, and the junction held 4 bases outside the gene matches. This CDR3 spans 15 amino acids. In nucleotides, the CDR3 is TGTGCCAGCAGCTTAGGGCTAGCGGGAGGGAGTGAGCAGTTCTTC. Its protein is CASSLGLAGGSEQFF. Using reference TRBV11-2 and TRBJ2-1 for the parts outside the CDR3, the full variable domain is EAGVAQSPRYKIIEKRQSVAFWCNPISGHATLYWYQQILGQGPKLLIQFQNNGVVDDSQLPKDRFSAERLKGVDSTLKIQPAKLEDSAVYLCASSLGLAGGSEQFFGPGTRLTVL.

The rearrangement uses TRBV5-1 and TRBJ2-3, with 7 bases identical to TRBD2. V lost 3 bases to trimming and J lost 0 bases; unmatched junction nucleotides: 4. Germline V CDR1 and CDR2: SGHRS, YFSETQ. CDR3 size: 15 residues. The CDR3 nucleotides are TGCGCCAGCAGCTCGCTAGCGGAAAGCACAGATACGCAGTATTTT. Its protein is CASSSLAESTDTQYF.

CDR3 residues: CASSFRLSTDTQYF. CDR3 bases: TGTGCCAGCAGTTTCCGACTAAGCACAGATACGCAGTATTTT. V is TRBV28 and J is TRBJ2-3; maybe TRBD2 (5 bases). Trimming took 3 bases from V and 0 from J, leaving 7 bases between them. The CDR3 sequence is 14 residues long. The germline V gene has CDR1 MDHEN and CDR2 SYDVKM.

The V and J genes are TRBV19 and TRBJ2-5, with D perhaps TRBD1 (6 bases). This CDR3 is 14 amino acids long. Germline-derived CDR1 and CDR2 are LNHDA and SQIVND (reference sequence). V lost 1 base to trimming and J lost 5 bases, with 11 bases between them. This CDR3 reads CASSIGQGTETQYF. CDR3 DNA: TGTGCCAGTAGTATAGGTCAGGGGACGGAGACCCAGTACTTC.

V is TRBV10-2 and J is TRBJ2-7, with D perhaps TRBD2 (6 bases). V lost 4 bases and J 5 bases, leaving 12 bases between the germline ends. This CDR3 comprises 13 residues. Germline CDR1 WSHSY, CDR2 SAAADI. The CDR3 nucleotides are TGCGCCAGCAGTGGGGCTAGCGTAGACGAGCAGTACTTC. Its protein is CASSGASVDEQYF.

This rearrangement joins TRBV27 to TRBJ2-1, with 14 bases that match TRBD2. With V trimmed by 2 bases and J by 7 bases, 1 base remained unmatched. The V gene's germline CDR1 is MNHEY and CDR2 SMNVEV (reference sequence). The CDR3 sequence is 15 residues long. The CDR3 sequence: CASSLGTSGRNEQFF. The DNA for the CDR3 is TGTGCCAGCAGTTTAGGGACTAGCGGGAGAAATGAGCAGTTCTTC.

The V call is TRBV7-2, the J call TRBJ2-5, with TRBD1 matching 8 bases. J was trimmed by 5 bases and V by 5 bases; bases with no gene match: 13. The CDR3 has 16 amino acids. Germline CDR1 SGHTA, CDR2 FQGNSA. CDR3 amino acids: CASSLGSDRDVETQYF. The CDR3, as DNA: TGTGCCAGCAGCCTAGGATCGGACAGGGATGTGGAGACCCAGTACTTC. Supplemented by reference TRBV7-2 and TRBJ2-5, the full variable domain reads GAGVSQSPSNKVTEKGKDVELRCDPISGHTALYWYRQSLGQGLEFLIYFQGNSAPDKSGLPSDRFSAERTGGSVSTLTIQRTQQEDSAVYLCASSLGSDRDVETQYFGPGTRLLVL.

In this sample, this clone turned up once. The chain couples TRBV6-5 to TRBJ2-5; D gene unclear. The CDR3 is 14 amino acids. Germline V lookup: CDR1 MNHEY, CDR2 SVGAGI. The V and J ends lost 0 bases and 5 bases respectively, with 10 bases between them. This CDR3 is CASSYSTTSETQYF. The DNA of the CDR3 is TGTGCCAGCAGTTACTCGACGACTTCGGAGACCCAGTACTTC.

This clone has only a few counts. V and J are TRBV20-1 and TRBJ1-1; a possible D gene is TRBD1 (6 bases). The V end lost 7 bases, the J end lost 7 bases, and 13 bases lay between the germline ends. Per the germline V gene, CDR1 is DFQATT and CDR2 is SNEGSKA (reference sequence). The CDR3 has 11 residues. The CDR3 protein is CSVYRVDEAFF. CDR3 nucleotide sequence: TGCAGTGTTTACAGGGTGGATGAAGCTTTCTTT.